The clone carrying this TCR beta chain has only a few counts. The antigen remains unidentified. This sample is drawn from a study of T cell responses to AZD1222 COVID-19 vaccine. Broader study findings: Just six AZD1222 recipients tested seropositive at baseline. Donors, mostly white British, included more females; clonal diversity was possibly underestimated. A rise in Spike-specific TCR breadth and depth followed two AZD1222 doses. In the spike-specific TCR repertoire, nearly half reportedly target unmutated variant regions.

The CDR3 loop spans 13 amino acids. The V end was cut by 3 bases, the J end by 4 bases, with 9 bases between. The assay was immunoSEQ multiplex PCR, and TCRdb's table has in-frame clones only and misses some. Of about 63,000 clones listed, 83% are singletons. The origin of this receptor is an adult who received the AZD1222 COVID-19 vaccine. This chain connects TRBV12-3 or TRBV12-4 to TRBJ1-1; tentatively, D is TRBD1 (5 bases). The sequencing here drew on peripheral blood, taken 28 days after the second AZD1222 dose. The CDR3 is CASSFVGGTEAFF. CDR3 DNA: TGTGCCAGCAGTTTTGTGGGGGGCACTGAAGCTTTCTTT.